Following are 8 T cell receptor beta chains from one sample sequenced in a study of T cells in localized non-small cell lung cancer (dated by TCRdb to 2020 to 2021). Libraries were built with the immunoSEQ multiplex PCR assay. Here the immuneACCESS table is served through TCRdb, limited to in-frame sequences with V and J called. Missing clones are a known gap in these copies; in checked studies unresolved V genes cover under half, and the rest lacks a known reason. The sample table contains tens of thousands of clones; only one count was recorded for over 80% of them. About 20% of the sample comes from the top ten. Sequenced here: peripheral blood, sampled before any cancer treatment. The receptors come from a female donor older than 55 with stage II squamous cell lung carcinoma.

CDR3 protein: CASSPGTASFHTIYF. The CDR3 DNA follows: TGTGCCAGCAGCCCGGGGACGGCTTCCTTTCACACCATATATTTT. The V and J genes are TRBV7-3 and TRBJ1-3; perhaps TRBD1 as D (5 bases). The ends were cut back, 5 bases at V and 8 bases at J, with 19 bases in the middle. The CDR3 loop spans 15 amino acids. Per the germline V gene, CDR1 is SGHTA and CDR2 is FQGTGA.

V and J are TRBV18 and TRBJ1-1, with TRBD1 as a possible D gene (6 bases). Trimming removed 2 bases from V and 5 bases from J, with 15 bases in between. CDR3 length: 15 residues. The V gene's germline CDR1 is KGHSH and CDR2 LQKENI. The CDR3 DNA reads as TGTGCCAGCTCACCAGGGGCCACCAGGGGTACTGAAGCTTTCTTT. As protein: CASSPGATRGTEAFF.

V is TRBV11-1 and J is TRBJ2-5; 10 bases align to TRBD1. This CDR3 contains 15 residues. Trimming cost V 0 bases and J 3 bases; bases outside gene matches: 1. From germline, CDR1 is SGHAT and CDR2 FQDESV (reference sequence). CDR3 DNA: TGTGCCAGCAGCTTAGCGGGACAGGGGAAAGAGACCCAGTACTTC. It codes for CASSLAGQGKETQYF.

Only one count was recorded for this clone. The V gene is TRBV18, the J gene TRBJ1-3; no clear D gene. This CDR3 has 14 residues. Germline CDR1 and CDR2: KGHSH and LQKENI. Trimming left V 6 bases short and J 0 bases short, with 9 bases between. The CDR3 loop reads CASSPGNSGNTIYF. The CDR3 DNA reads as TGTGCCAGCTCCCCGGGTAACTCTGGAAACACCATATATTTT. Full variable domain (rest looked up from reference TRBV18 and TRBJ1-3): NAGVMQNPRHLVRRRGQEARLRCSPMKGHSHVYWYRQLPEEGLKFMVYLQKENIIDESGMPKERFSAEFPKEGPSILRIQQVVRGDSAAYFCASSPGNSGNTIYFGEGSWLTVV.

The V gene is TRBV19, the J gene TRBJ2-5, with D perhaps TRBD1 or TRBD2 (5 bases each). Germline V gene lookup returns CDR1 LNHDA and CDR2 SQIVND (reference sequence). This CDR3 is built from 15 residues. Trimming stripped 5 bases from V and 2 bases from J, with 15 bases between. DNA of the CDR3: TGTGCCAGTAGTCACGGGGCCCAGGTACAAGAGACCCAGTACTTC. Amino acids: CASSHGAQVQETQYF.

V is TRBV2 and J is TRBJ1-4, with D unclear. The CDR3 has 15 amino acids. Per germline, CDR1 SNHLY and CDR2 FYNNEI. V gave up 10 bases and J gave up 0 bases, with 15 bases separating them. CDR3 bases: TGTGCCACCCAATCAGGATACTCAACTAATGAAAAACTGTTTTTT. Its translation is CATQSGYSTNEKLFF.

The chain has TRBV7-2 and TRBJ2-1; 11 bases line up with TRBD2. V trimming: 6 bases; J trimming: 8 bases; junction bases outside the gene matches: 6. Germline assignment: CDR1 SGHTA and CDR2 FQGNSA. CDR3 length equals 14 residues. The CDR3 coding sequence is TGTGCCAGCAGGGTAGCGGGGGGGAGGGATGAGCAGTTCTTC. Protein product: CASRVAGGRDEQFF.

V is TRBV2 and J is TRBJ1-1; D is unclear. CDR3 size: 15 residues. The V end was cut by 7 bases, the J end by 0 bases, with 15 bases between. The germline V gene encodes CDR1 SNHLY and CDR2 FYNNEI. The CDR3: CASTIEGGLNTEAFF. The CDR3 DNA sequence: TGTGCCAGCACCATCGAGGGCGGATTGAACACTGAAGCTTTCTTT.